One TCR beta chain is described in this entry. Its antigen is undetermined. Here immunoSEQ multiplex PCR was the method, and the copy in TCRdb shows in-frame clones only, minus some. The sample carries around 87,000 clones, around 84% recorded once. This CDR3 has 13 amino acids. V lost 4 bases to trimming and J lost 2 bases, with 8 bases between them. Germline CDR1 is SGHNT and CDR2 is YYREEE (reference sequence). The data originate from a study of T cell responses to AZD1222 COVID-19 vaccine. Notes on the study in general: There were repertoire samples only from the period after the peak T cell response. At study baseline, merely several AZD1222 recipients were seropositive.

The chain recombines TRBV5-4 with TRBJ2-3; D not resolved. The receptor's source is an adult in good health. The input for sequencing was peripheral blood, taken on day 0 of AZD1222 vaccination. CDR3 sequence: CASSASDTDTQYF. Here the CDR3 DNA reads TGTGCCAGCAGCGCCTCGGACACAGATACGCAGTATTTT. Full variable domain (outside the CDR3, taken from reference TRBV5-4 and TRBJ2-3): ETGVTQSPTHLIKTRGQQVTLRCSSQSGHNTVSWYQQALGQGPQFIFQYYREEENGRGNFPPRFSGLQFPNYSSELNVNALELDDSALYLCASSASDTDTQYFGPGTRLTVL.